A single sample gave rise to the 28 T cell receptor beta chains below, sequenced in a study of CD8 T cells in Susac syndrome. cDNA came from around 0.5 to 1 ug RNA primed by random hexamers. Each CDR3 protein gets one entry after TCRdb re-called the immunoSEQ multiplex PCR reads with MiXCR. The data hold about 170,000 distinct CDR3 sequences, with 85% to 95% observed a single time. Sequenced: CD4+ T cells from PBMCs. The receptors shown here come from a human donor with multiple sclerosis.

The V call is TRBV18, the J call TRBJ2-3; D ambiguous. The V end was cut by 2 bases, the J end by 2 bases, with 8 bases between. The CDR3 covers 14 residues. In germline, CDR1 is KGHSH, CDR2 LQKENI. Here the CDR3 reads CASSPGRLTDTQYF. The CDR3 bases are TGTGCCAGCTCACCAGGCAGGCTCACAGATACGCAGTATTTT.

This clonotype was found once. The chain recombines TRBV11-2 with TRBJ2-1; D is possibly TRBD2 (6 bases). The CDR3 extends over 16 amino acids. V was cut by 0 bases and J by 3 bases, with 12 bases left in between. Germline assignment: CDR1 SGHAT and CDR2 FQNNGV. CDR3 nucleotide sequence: TGTGCCAGCAGCTTAGATCGGGGGACGGGCTACAATGAGCAGTTCTTC. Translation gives CASSLDRGTGYNEQFF.

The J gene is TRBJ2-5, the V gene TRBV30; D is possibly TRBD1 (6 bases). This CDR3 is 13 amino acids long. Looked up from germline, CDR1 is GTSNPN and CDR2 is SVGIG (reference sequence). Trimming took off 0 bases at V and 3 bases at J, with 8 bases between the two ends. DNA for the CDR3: TGTGCCTGGAGTGTACAGGGTAAAGAGACCCAGTACTTC. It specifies CAWSVQGKETQYF.

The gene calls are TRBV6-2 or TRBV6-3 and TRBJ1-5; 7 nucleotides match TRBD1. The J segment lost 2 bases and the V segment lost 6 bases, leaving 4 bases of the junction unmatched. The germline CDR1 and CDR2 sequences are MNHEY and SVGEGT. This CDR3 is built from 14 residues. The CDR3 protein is CASRRQGGNQPQHF. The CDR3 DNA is TGTGCCAGCAGAAGACAGGGAGGCAATCAGCCCCAGCATTTT.

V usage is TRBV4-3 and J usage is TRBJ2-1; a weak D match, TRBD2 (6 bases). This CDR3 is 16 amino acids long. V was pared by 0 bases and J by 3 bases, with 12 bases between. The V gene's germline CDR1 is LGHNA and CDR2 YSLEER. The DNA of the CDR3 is TGCGCCAGCAGCCAAGATCCAGCGGGCGGCTACAATGAGCAGTTCTTC. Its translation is CASSQDPAGGYNEQFF.

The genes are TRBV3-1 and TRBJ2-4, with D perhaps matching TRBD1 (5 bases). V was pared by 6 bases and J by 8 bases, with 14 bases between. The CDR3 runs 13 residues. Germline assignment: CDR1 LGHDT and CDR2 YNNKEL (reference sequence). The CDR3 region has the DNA TGTGCCAGCAGTACCCCAGGGTTGGACATTCAGTACTTC. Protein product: CASSTPGLDIQYF.

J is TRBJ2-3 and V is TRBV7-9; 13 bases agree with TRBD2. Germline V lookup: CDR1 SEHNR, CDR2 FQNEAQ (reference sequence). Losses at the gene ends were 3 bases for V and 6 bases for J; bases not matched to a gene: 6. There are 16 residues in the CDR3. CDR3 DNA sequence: TGTGCCAGCAGCTTCCTACTAGCGGGGGGGCTGGATACGCAGTATTTT. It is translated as CASSFLLAGGLDTQYF.

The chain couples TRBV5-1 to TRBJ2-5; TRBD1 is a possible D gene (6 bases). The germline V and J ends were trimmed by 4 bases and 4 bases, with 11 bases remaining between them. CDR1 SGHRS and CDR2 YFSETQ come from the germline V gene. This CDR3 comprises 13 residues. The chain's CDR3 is CASSPGHSETQYF. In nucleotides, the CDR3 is TGCGCCAGCAGCCCGGGACATTCAGAGACCCAGTACTTC.

The CDR3 DNA reads as TGCGCCAGCAGCCGCCGACCCGGACAGGGAGCGGGGGAGCTGTTTTTT. Translating gives CASSRRPGQGAGELFF. This chain uses TRBV5-1 with TRBJ2-2; 8 bases line up with TRBD1. There are 16 residues in the CDR3. Germline CDR1 reads SGHRS; CDR2 reads YFSETQ. Trimming removed 4 bases from V and 8 bases from J; junction bases left unmatched: 13.

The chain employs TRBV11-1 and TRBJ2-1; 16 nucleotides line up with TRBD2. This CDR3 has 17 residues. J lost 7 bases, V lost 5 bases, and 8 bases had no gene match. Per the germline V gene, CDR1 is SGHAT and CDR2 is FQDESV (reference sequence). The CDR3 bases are TGTGCCAGCAGCCCTGGGACTAGCGGGAGGGGCCAGAATGAGCAGTTCTTC. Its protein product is CASSPGTSGRGQNEQFF.

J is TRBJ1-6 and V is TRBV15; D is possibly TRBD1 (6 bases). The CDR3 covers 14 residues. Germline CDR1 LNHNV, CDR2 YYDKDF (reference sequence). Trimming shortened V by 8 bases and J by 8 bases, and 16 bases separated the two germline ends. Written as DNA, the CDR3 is TGTGCCACCCGTGGGGGGCAGGATTATTCACCCCTCCACTTT. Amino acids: CATRGGQDYSPLHF.

This CDR3 is CASSLISRSNQPQHF. CDR3 in DNA: TGTGCCAGCAGTTTGATATCCAGGAGCAATCAGCCCCAGCATTTT. V and J are TRBV28 and TRBJ1-5; D gene unclear. Germline V gene sequence: CDR1 MDHEN, CDR2 SYDVKM. The CDR3 extends over 15 amino acids. With 3 bases removed from V and 1 base from J, the gap between germline ends came to 10 bases.

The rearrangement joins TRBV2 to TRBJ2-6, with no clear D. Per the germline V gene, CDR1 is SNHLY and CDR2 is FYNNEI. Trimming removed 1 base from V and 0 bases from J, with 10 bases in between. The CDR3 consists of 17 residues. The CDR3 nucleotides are TGTGCCAGCAGTGAAGGGGCCTCGAGCTCTGGGGCCAACGTCCTGACTTTC. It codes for CASSEGASSSGANVLTF. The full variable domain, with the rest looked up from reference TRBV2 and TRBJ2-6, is EPEVTQTPSHQVTQMGQEVILRCVPISNHLYFYWYRQILGQKVEFLVSFYNNEISEKSEIFDDQFSVERPDGSNFTLKIRSTKLEDSAMYFCASSEGASSSGANVLTFGAGSRLTVL.

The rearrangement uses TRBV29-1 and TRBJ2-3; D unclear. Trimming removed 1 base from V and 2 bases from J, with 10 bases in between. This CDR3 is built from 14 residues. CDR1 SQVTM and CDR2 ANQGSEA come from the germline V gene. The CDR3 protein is CSVEGSWVTDTQYF. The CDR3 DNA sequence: TGCAGCGTTGAAGGTAGTTGGGTCACAGATACGCAGTATTTT.

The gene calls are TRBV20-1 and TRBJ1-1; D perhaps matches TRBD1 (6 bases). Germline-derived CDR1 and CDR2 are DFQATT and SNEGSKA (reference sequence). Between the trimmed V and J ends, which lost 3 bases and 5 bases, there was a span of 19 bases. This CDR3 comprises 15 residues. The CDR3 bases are TGCAGTGCTAGTGGAAAGGGGGTAGAATTTACTGAAGCTTTCTTT. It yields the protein CSASGKGVEFTEAFF.

CDR3 in amino acids: CATARQGSENIQYF. CDR3 sequence (DNA): TGTGCCACCGCCCGTCAGGGATCGGAAAACATTCAGTACTTC. The V gene is TRBV12-3 or TRBV12-4, the J gene TRBJ2-4, with TRBD1 as a possible D gene (5 bases). The CDR3 length is 14 residues. Trimming pared 10 bases from V and 5 bases from J, leaving 18 bases between.

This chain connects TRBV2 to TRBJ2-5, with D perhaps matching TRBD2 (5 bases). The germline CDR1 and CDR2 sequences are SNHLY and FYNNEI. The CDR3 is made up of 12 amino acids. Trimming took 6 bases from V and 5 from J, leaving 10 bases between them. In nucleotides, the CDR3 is TGTGCCAGCAGATGGACTTCTGAGACCCAGTACTTC. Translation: CASRWTSETQYF. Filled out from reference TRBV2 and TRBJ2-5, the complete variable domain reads EPEVTQTPSHQVTQMGQEVILRCVPISNHLYFYWYRQILGQKVEFLVSFYNNEISEKSEIFDDQFSVERPDGSNFTLKIRSTKLEDSAMYFCASRWTSETQYFGPGTRLLVL.

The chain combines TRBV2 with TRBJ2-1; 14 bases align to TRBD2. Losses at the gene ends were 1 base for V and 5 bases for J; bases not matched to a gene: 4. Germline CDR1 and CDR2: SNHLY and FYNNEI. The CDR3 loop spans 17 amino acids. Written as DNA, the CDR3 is TGTGCCAGCAGTGAAGGCGGACTAGCGGGGGGCGACAATGAGCAGTTCTTC. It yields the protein CASSEGGLAGGDNEQFF.

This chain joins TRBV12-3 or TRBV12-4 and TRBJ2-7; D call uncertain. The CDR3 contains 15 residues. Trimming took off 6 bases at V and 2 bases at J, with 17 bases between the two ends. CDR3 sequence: CASSTAVTTPYEQYF. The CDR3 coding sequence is TGTGCCAGCAGCACTGCGGTTACGACCCCCTACGAGCAGTACTTC.

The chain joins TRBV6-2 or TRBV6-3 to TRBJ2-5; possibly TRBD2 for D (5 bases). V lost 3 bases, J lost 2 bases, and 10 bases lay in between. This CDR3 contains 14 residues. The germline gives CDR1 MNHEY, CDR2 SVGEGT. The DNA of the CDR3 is TGTGCCAGCAGTTATTCGGACTCTCAAGAGACCCAGTACTTC. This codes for CASSYSDSQETQYF.

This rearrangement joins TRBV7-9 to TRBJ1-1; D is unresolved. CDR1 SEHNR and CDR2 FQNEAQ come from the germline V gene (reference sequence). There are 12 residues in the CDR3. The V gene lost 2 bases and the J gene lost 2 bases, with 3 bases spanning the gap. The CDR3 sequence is CASSLINTEAFF. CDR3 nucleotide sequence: TGTGCCAGCAGCTTAATTAACACTGAAGCTTTCTTT. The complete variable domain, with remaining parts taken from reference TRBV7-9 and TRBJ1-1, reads DTGVSQNPRHKITKRGQNVTFRCDPISEHNRLYWYRQTLGQGPEFLTYFQNEAQLEKSRLLSDRFSAERPKGSFSTLEIQRTEQGDSAMYLCASSLINTEAFFGQGTRLTVV.

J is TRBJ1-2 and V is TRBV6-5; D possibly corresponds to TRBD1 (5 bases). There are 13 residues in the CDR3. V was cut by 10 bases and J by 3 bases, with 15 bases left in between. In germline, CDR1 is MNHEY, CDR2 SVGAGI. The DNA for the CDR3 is TGTGCCACCGGCCCCCCAGGGCACTATGGCTACACCTTC. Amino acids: CATGPPGHYGYTF.

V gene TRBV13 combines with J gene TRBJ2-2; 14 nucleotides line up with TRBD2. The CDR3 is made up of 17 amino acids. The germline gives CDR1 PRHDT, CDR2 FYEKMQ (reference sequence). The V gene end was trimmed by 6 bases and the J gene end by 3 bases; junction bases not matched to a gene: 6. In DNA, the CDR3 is TGTGCCAGCAGACCGGGACTAGCGGGAGTTTACACCGGGGAGCTGTTTTTT. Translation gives CASRPGLAGVYTGELFF. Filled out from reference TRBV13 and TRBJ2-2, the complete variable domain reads AAGVIQSPRHLIKEKRETATLKCYPIPRHDTVYWYQQGPGQDPQFLISFYEKMQSDKGSIPDRFSAQQFSDYHSELNMSSLELGDSALYFCASRPGLAGVYTGELFFGEGSRLTVL.

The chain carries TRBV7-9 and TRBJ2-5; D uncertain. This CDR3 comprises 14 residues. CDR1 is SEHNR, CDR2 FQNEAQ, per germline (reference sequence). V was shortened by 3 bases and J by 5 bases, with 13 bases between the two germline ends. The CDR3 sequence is CASSFDGPGETQYF. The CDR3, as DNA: TGTGCCAGCAGCTTCGATGGGCCTGGGGAGACCCAGTACTTC.

CDR3 amino acids: CASSMWPGVVHTEAFF. CDR3 nucleotides: TGTGCCAGTAGTATGTGGCCAGGGGTGGTCCACACTGAAGCTTTCTTT. This sequence joins TRBV19 and TRBJ1-1, with D maybe TRBD1 (6 bases). This CDR3 has 16 residues. Germline values: CDR1 LNHDA, CDR2 SQIVND (reference sequence). The V end was cut by 3 bases, the J end by 3 bases, with 17 bases between.

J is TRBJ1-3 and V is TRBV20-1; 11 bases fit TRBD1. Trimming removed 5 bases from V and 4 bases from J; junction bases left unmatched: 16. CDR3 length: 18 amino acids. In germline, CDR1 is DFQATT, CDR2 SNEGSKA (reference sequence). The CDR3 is CSASDRTGGFLAGNTIYF. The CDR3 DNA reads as TGCAGTGCTTCAGACCGGACAGGGGGCTTTTTGGCCGGAAACACCATATATTTT.

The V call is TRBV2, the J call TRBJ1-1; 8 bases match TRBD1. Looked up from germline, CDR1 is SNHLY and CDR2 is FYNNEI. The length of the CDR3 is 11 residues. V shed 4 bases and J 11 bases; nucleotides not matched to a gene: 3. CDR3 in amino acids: CASSGDRRAFF. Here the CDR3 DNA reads TGTGCCAGCAGTGGGGACAGGAGGGCTTTCTTT.

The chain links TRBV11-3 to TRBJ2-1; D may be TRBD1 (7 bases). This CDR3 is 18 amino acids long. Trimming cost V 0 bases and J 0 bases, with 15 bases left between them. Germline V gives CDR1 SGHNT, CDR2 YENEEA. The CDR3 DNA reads TGTGCCAGCAGCTTAGAGCAGGGGGGTAGTAACTCCTACAATGAGCAGTTCTTC. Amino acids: CASSLEQGGSNSYNEQFF.